The sample holds a few counts of the clone carrying this T cell receptor (beta chain). What it recognizes is unknown. The data were obtained in a study of spatial heterogeneity in lung cancer. Study background: The count of detected beta-chain sequences consistently exceeded that of alpha-chain sequences. Notes on the study in general: Detection of ubiquitous tumor TCRs in blood was higher at resection than follow-up.

TCRdb processed the 5' RACE reads anew with MiXCR; each CDR3 protein has one entry. The table shows 90,000 to 95,000 distinct CDR3 sequences, with less than 15% occurring only once. Time point of the sample: sample taken at primary tumor resection. Samples were donated by 72 untreated early-stage non-small cell lung cancer patients. Whole RNA came from tumor, nontumor lung or frozen PBMC and was sequenced without being sorted. The sequencing here drew on PBMCs, taken at surgery. The source is a male donor with early-stage non-small cell lung cancer.

The CDR3 here is CAWSRRDGELFF. As DNA, the CDR3 is TGTGCCTGGAGTAGGAGGGACGGGGAGCTGTTTTTT. The rearrangement links TRBV30 to TRBJ2-2; possible D gene TRBD2, 6 bases. V gave up 2 bases and J gave up 7 bases, with 8 bases separating them. Germline V gives CDR1 GTSNPN, CDR2 SVGIG (reference sequence). The CDR3 covers 12 residues.